The rows below give T cell receptor beta chains drawn from one sample of a study of blood T cell repertoires in COVID-19. The table came from immunoSEQ multiplex PCR; TCRdb's copy has only in-frame clones and leaves some out. The sample consists of tens of thousands of clones, around 95% of them appearing once. Sequences were obtained from peripheral blood. Receptors were obtained from a human donor with active COVID-19. The donor label of this sample is uncertain. Both conserved end residues are part of each CDR3. A D gene is named only where the DNA matches it firmly. Size tells how often a clone was seen (once, few, many) or the class of an expanded clone, and some rows leave it out.

d_call j_call clone_size v_call cdr3_aa cdr3_nt
TRBD1 TRBJ1-3 . TRBV5-4 CASSPGTGTGNTIYF TGTGCCAGCAGCCCCGGGACAGGGACAGGAAACACCATATATTTT
. TRBJ2-1 . TRBV24-1 CATSDPLREQFF TGTGCCACCAGTGATCCCCTCAGGGAGCAGTTCTTC
TRBD1 TRBJ2-7 . TRBV6-1 CASSELLTGTGKYEQYF TGTGCCAGCAGTGAATTATTGACCGGGACAGGTAAATACGAGCAGTACTTC
TRBD2 TRBJ2-5 . TRBV19 CASRTGSRETETQYF TGTGCCAGCCGAACCGGTTCGCGGGAGACCGAGACCCAGTACTTC
. TRBJ2-7 . TRBV6-5 CASRPRDIYEQYF TGTGCCAGCAGACCCAGGGACATCTACGAGCAGTACTTC
TRBD2 TRBJ2-7 . TRBV4-3 CASSLGLAGGISYEQYF TGCGCCAGCAGCCTGGGACTAGCGGGAGGGATTTCATACGAGCAGTACTTC
TRBD1 TRBJ2-6 . TRBV29-1 CSVGPQGAPGANVLTF TGCAGCGTTGGCCCGCAGGGGGCGCCTGGGGCCAACGTCCTGACTTTC
. TRBJ2-5 . TRBV3-1/TRBV3-2 CASRLMAAETQYF TGTGCCAGCAGGTTGATGGCGGCGGAGACCCAGTACTTC
. TRBJ2-7 . TRBV29-1 CSVGTGTPRGEQYF TGCAGCGTTGGAACAGGGACACCTCGTGGGGAGCAGTACTTC
. TRBJ2-5 . TRBV9 CASSVAGGPGETQYF TGTGCCAGCAGCGTTGCAGGGGGGCCCGGGGAGACCCAGTACTTC
. TRBJ1-1 . TRBV10-1 CASSEDTLNTEAFF TGCGCCAGCAGTGAGGACACCCTGAACACTGAAGCTTTCTTT
. TRBJ1-2 . TRBV19 CASSMAGTYGYTF TGTGCCAGTAGTATGGCAGGGACATATGGCTACACCTTC
. TRBJ2-7 . TRBV5-5 CASSIPGDGSYEQYF TGTGCCAGCAGCATACCAGGGGACGGCTCCTACGAGCAGTACTTC
. TRBJ2-3 . TRBV7-7 CASSLGGGERDTQYF TGTGCTAGCAGCTTAGGAGGAGGGGAGAGAGATACGCAGTATTTT
. TRBJ1-1 . TRBV25-1 CASRPAGANTEAFF TGTGCCAGCAGGCCGGCAGGGGCAAACACTGAAGCTTTCTTT
. TRBJ2-7 . TRBV27 CASRQSGRGASYEQYF TGTGCCAGCAGACAATCAGGCAGGGGGGCCTCCTACGAGCAGTACTTC
TRBD2 TRBJ2-7 . TRBV28 CASSFPERRGLAFHEQYF TGTGCCAGCAGTTTCCCGGAGAGGAGGGGACTAGCTTTCCACGAGCAGTACTTC
. TRBJ2-6 . TRBV5-8 CASSLVQASSGANVLTF TGTGCCAGCAGCTTGGTACAGGCAAGCTCTGGGGCCAACGTCCTGACTTTC
. TRBJ1-2 . TRBV5-4 CASSLAGTGVGYTF TGTGCCAGCAGCTTGGCCGGTACCGGGGTTGGCTACACCTTC
. TRBJ2-7 . TRBV7-2 CASSSYSIGEQYF TGTGCCAGCAGCTCTTACAGTATCGGCGAGCAGTACTTC
. TRBJ2-3 once TRBV24-1 CATSVGEGTDTQYF TGTGCCACCAGTGTCGGGGAGGGCACAGATACGCAGTATTTT
. TRBJ2-3 . TRBV15 CATRGRGDTDTQYF TGTGCCACCAGAGGCAGGGGCGACACAGATACGCAGTATTTT
. TRBJ2-7 . TRBV7-2 CASSPRTRGLDEQYF TGTGCCAGCAGCCCCCGGACAAGGGGCTTGGACGAGCAGTACTTC
. TRBJ1-4 . TRBV12-2 CASRPQDATNEKLFF TGTGCAAGTCGCCCACAGGATGCAACTAATGAAAAACTGTTTTTT
. TRBJ2-7 . TRBV18 CASSFQGGYEQYF TGTGCCAGCTCCTTTCAGGGGGGCTACGAGCAGTACTTC
TRBD1 TRBJ1-2 . TRBV2 CASSSGQAQRGGYTF TGTGCCAGCAGTTCCGGACAGGCACAGAGGGGTGGCTACACCTTC
TRBD2 TRBJ2-1 . TRBV7-2 CASSSEGLAGLFRFF TGTGCCAGCAGCTCCGAGGGACTAGCGGGGCTTTTTAGGTTCTTC
TRBD2 TRBJ2-5 . TRBV13 CASSFTSGGAETQYF TGTGCCAGCAGCTTCACTAGCGGGGGGGCTGAGACCCAGTACTTC
TRBD1 TRBJ2-7 . TRBV5-1 CASALQGASGGEQYF TGCGCCAGCGCATTACAGGGGGCGTCGGGTGGCGAGCAGTACTTC
. TRBJ2-3 . TRBV3-1/TRBV3-2 CASRDSGFTDTQYF TGTGCCAGCAGGGACTCGGGGTTCACAGATACGCAGTATTTT
. TRBJ2-1 . TRBV25-1 CASSTYNEQFF TGTGCCAGCAGCACCTACAATGAGCAGTTCTTC
. TRBJ2-7 . TRBV4-1 CASSQGEFWVSEPYF TGCGCCAGCAGCCAAGGGGAGTTCTGGGTTTCCGAGCCGTACTTC
TRBD1 TRBJ1-5 . TRBV5-4 CASSYRGSNQPQHF TGTGCCAGCAGCTACAGGGGGAGCAATCAGCCCCAGCATTTT
TRBD2 TRBJ2-1 . TRBV10-1 CASSEVLIGGAYNEQFF TGCGCCAGCAGTGAGGTACTCATCGGGGGGGCGTACAATGAGCAGTTCTTC
TRBD1 TRBJ1-3 . TRBV7-9 CASGDRGGNTIYF TGTGCCAGCGGGGACAGGGGTGGAAACACCATATATTTT
. TRBJ1-2 . TRBV2 CASSEGRRYGYTF TGTGCCAGCAGTGAAGGACGGAGGTATGGCTACACCTTC
. TRBJ1-2 few TRBV10-1 CASPTTDTF TGCGCCAGCCCCACGACAGACACCTTC
. TRBJ2-1 . TRBV12-5 CASASIYNEQFF TGTGCTAGTGCGTCTATCTACAATGAGCAGTTCTTC
TRBD1 TRBJ2-5 . TRBV20-1 CSASAGTGVVGTQYF TGCAGTGCTAGTGCCGGGACAGGGGTGGTTGGGACCCAGTACTTC